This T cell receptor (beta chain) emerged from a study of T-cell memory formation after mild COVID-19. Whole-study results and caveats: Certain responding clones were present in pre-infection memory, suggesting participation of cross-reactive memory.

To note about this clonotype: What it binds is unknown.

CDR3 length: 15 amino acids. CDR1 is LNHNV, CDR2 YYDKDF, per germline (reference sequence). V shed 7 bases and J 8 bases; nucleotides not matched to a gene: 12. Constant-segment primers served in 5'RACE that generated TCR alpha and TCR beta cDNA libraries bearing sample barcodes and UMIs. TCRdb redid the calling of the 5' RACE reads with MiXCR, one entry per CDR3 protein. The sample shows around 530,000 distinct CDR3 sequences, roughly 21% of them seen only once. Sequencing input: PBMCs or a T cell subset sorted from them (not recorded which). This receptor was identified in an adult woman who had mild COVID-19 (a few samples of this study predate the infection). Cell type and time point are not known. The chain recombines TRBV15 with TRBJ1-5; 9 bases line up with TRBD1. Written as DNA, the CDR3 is TGTGCCACCACTGGCACCGGGACAGGGCGCAAGCCCCAGCATTTT. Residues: CATTGTGTGRKPQHF.